What follows is one TCR beta chain and its context. Its antigen is unknown. This record comes from a study of T-cell memory formation after mild COVID-19. The overall study: Most TCR clusters belonged to a single donor. Study results and caveats: While clones contracting from day 15 to 85 were balanced between CD4 and CD8, later expanders leaned CD4+.

Constant-segment primers served in 5'RACE that generated TCR alpha and TCR beta cDNA libraries bearing sample barcodes and UMIs. MiXCR was run by TCRdb on the 5' RACE reads, yielding one entry per CDR3 protein. Counted here are hundreds of thousands of distinct CDR3 sequences, about a quarter occurring once; the ten biggest clones make up less than 15%. The V gene's germline CDR1 is SGDLS and CDR2 YYNGEE. The CDR3 totals 16 residues. V gave up 3 bases and J gave up 4 bases, with 17 bases separating them. Sample: PBMCs or a T cell subset sorted from them (not recorded which). This receptor was taken from an adult woman who had mild COVID-19 (a few samples of this study predate the infection). Cell type and time point are not known. The V gene is TRBV9, the J gene TRBJ2-1, with D tentatively TRBD2 (5 bases). CDR3 coding DNA: TGTGCCAGCAGCGCCGCCCAGAGGGCAGAATACAATGAGCAGTTCTTC. It translates to CASSAAQRAEYNEQFF.